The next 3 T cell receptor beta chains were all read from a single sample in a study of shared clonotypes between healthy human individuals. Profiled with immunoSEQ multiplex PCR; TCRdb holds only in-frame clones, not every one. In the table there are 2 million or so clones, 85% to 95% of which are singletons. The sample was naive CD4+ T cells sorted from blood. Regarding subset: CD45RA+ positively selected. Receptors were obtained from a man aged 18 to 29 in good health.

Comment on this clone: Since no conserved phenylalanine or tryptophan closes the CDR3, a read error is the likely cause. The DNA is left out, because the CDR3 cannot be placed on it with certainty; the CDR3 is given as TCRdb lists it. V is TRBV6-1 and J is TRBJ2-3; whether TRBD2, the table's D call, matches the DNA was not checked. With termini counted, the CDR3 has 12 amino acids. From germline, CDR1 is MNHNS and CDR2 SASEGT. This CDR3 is CASSEGASGRRL.

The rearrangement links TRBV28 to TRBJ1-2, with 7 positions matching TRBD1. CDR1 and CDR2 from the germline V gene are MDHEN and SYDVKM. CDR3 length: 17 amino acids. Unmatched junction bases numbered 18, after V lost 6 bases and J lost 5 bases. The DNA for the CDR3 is TGTGCCAGCAGGATGACAGGGACGAACCCGCATTCTTATGGCTACACCTTC. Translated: CASRMTGTNPHSYGYTF.

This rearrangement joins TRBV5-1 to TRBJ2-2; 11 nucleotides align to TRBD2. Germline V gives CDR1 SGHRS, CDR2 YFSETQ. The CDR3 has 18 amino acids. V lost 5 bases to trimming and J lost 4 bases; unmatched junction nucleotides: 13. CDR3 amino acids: CASRSCLAGGLCTGELFF. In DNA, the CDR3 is TGCGCCAGCAGGAGCTGCCTAGCGGGAGGACTGTGCACCGGGGAGCTGTTTTTT.